The 26 T cell receptor beta chains in this list originate from one sample, sequenced in a study of OX40 agonist ivuxolimab in advanced cancers. Using immunoSEQ multiplex PCR, the repertoire was profiled, and TCRdb retains in-frame clones only, with some absent. The table records approximately 45,000 clones, 82% of them present only once. The sample was CD4+ or CD8+ T cells sorted from blood, taken in a trial of the OX40 agonist ivuxolimab. The receptors derive from an adult with an advanced solid tumor such as melanoma, head and neck, liver or kidney cancer.

The chain is built from TRBV5-4 and TRBJ1-3; D unresolved. Trimming removed 2 bases from V and 3 bases from J, with 18 bases in between. Germline assignment: CDR1 SGHNT and CDR2 YYREEE (reference sequence). The CDR3 covers 17 residues. CDR3 sequence (DNA): TGTGCCAGCAGCTTTATAGGGAGACACGCACTTGGAAACACCATATATTTT. It codes for CASSFIGRHALGNTIYF.

The V gene is TRBV29-1, the J gene TRBJ2-7, with D tentatively TRBD1 or TRBD2 (6 bases each). The CDR3 runs 14 residues. V was cut by 4 bases and J by 5 bases, with 18 bases left in between. Germline values: CDR1 SQVTM, CDR2 ANQGSEA. DNA of the CDR3: TGCAGCGTTGTCGGGTTGTTGGGGGGCCACGAGCAGTACTTC. It is translated as CSVVGLLGGHEQYF.

This clone was seen only a few times. V gene TRBV18 combines with J gene TRBJ2-1; 15 positions match TRBD2. There are 17 residues in the CDR3. Germline-derived CDR1 and CDR2 are KGHSH and LQKENI. The J segment lost 2 bases and the V segment lost 7 bases, leaving 6 bases of the junction unmatched. CDR3 loop: CASFGTSGGSTYNEQFF. DNA for the CDR3: TGTGCCAGCTTCGGGACTAGCGGGGGGTCAACCTACAATGAGCAGTTCTTC.

In this sample, this clone turned up once. The chain recombines TRBV28 with TRBJ2-7; D assignment may be TRBD1 or TRBD2 (5 bases each). Trimming shortened V by 1 base and J by 6 bases, and 13 bases separated the two germline ends. The CDR3 spans 14 residues. Per the germline V gene, CDR1 is MDHEN and CDR2 is SYDVKM. The CDR3 DNA is TGTGCCAGCAGTTTATTCCCGGGGCCCTTCGAGCAGTACTTC. Its translation: CASSLFPGPFEQYF.

V gene TRBV27 combines with J gene TRBJ2-3; D unresolved. The germline V gene encodes CDR1 MNHEY and CDR2 SMNVEV (reference sequence). Trimming left V 6 bases short and J 8 bases short, with 12 bases between. CDR3 length: 12 amino acids. The DNA for the CDR3 is TGTGCCAGCAGCCCAGGCGGAACTACGCAGTATTTT. Its translation: CASSPGGTTQYF.

The CDR3 sequence: CASSLGAGTEAFF. CDR3 DNA: TGTGCCAGCAGCTTGGGGGCCGGGACGGAAGCTTTCTTT. V is TRBV5-6 and J is TRBJ1-1, with D maybe TRBD1 (5 bases). The CDR3 consists of 13 residues. Germline V lookup: CDR1 SGHDT, CDR2 YYEEEE. Trimming took off 0 bases at V and 8 bases at J, with 11 bases between the two ends.

The rearrangement links TRBV19 to TRBJ1-3, with 7 bases fitting TRBD1. The CDR3 sequence is 14 residues long. Unmatched junction bases numbered 5, after V lost 4 bases and J lost 5 bases. Germline CDR1 and CDR2: LNHDA and SQIVND (reference sequence). DNA for the CDR3: TGTGCCAGTAGTACAAGGGACAGCAGAAACACCATATATTTT. Its translation: CASSTRDSRNTIYF.

Here the CDR3 reads CASSPGGARERSQPQHF. In nucleotides, the CDR3 is TGTGCCAGCTCACCGGGTGGGGCCAGGGAGAGGAGTCAGCCCCAGCATTTT. The V gene is TRBV18, the J gene TRBJ1-5; D is possibly TRBD1 (5 bases). CDR3 size: 17 residues. Germline lookup yields CDR1 KGHSH and CDR2 LQKENI. Trimming removed 3 bases at V and 6 bases at J, with 21 bases between.

For the CDR3, the DNA is TGTGCCAGCAGTTCCTTAGCGGGACGGTCCTACAATGAGCAGTTCTTC. This encodes CASSSLAGRSYNEQFF. The chain recombines TRBV28 with TRBJ2-1; 8 positions match TRBD2. Trimming removed 4 bases from V and 1 base from J; junction bases left unmatched: 6. The CDR3 spans 16 residues. The germline V gene has CDR1 MDHEN and CDR2 SYDVKM.

This sequence joins TRBV9 and TRBJ2-2; 7 positions match TRBD2. The J segment lost 0 bases and the V segment lost 4 bases, leaving 3 bases of the junction unmatched. From germline, CDR1 is SGDLS and CDR2 YYNGEE. This CDR3 comprises 15 residues. The CDR3 DNA reads as TGTGCCAGCAGCCTCGGACTAGCGAACACCGGGGAGCTGTTTTTT. It yields the protein CASSLGLANTGELFF.

CDR3 in DNA: TGTGCCAGCAGTCGACAGGGTTGGGAGCAGTTCTTC. Residues: CASSRQGWEQFF. The chain has TRBV27 and TRBJ2-1; TRBD1 matches at 7 bases. CDR1 MNHEY and CDR2 SMNVEV come from the germline V gene (reference sequence). CDR3 length equals 12 residues. Unmatched junction bases numbered 5, after V lost 5 bases and J lost 10 bases.

The rearrangement uses TRBV2 and TRBJ1-2, with unresolved D. Germline V gives CDR1 SNHLY, CDR2 FYNNEI. This CDR3 has 14 residues. V shed 2 bases and J shed 0 bases, with 7 bases lying between them. The CDR3 sequence: CASSEHRTNYGYTF. The CDR3 DNA sequence: TGTGCCAGCAGTGAACACAGAACTAACTATGGCTACACCTTC.

The chain employs TRBV28 and TRBJ2-6; 7 nucleotides agree with TRBD1. The CDR3 covers 16 residues. Germline V lookup: CDR1 MDHEN, CDR2 SYDVKM. V was clipped by 6 bases and J by 2 bases; unmatched bases: 7. Written as DNA, the CDR3 is TGTGCCAGCAGGACGGGACAGACGGCTGGGGCCAACGTCCTGACTTTC. Translation: CASRTGQTAGANVLTF.

This rearrangement joins TRBV6-1 to TRBJ2-7; D remains unclear. The V gene's germline CDR1 is MNHNS and CDR2 SASEGT. This CDR3 has 11 amino acids. V gave up 6 bases and J gave up 5 bases, with 8 bases separating them. CDR3 residues: CASSSPDEQYF. CDR3 DNA: TGTGCCAGCAGCTCCCCCGACGAGCAGTACTTC.

The chain recombines TRBV10-3 with TRBJ1-2; D gene ambiguous. The CDR3 length is 13 residues. The ends were cut back, 6 bases at V and 4 bases at J, with 12 bases in the middle. Germline CDR1 reads ENHRY; CDR2 reads SYGVKD. Written as DNA, the CDR3 is TGTGCCATCAGCTTTCGGGGAGGCTATGGCTACACCTTC. Encoded protein: CAISFRGGYGYTF.

The gene calls are TRBV4-1 and TRBJ1-4; no firm D call. The CDR3 consists of 14 residues. Germline CDR1 MGHRA, CDR2 YSYEKL. With 0 bases removed from V and 8 bases from J, the gap between germline ends came to 10 bases. The CDR3 protein is CASSQESRGEKLFF. Here the CDR3 DNA reads TGCGCCAGCAGCCAAGAGAGCCGAGGGGAAAAACTGTTTTTT.

The rearrangement uses TRBV5-1 and TRBJ1-6, with 9 bases fitting TRBD1. CDR3 length equals 14 residues. Trimming took 4 bases from V and 8 from J; bases not matched to a gene: 4. Germline assignment: CDR1 SGHRS and CDR2 YFSETQ. This chain's CDR3 is CASSAGQGDSPLHF. The CDR3 nucleotides read TGCGCCAGCAGCGCGGGACAGGGCGATTCACCCCTCCACTTT.

V usage is TRBV7-9 and J usage is TRBJ2-3; 10 bases match TRBD1. CDR1 is SEHNR, CDR2 FQNEAQ, per germline (reference sequence). The CDR3 totals 15 residues. V shed 6 bases and J 2 bases; nucleotides not matched to a gene: 5. CDR3 DNA sequence: TGTGCCAGCAGGAGACAGGGGGCAGACACAGATACGCAGTATTTT. This translates into CASRRQGADTDTQYF. The entire variable domain, with the rest obtained from reference TRBV7-9 and TRBJ2-3, is as follows: DTGVSQNPRHKITKRGQNVTFRCDPISEHNRLYWYRQTLGQGPEFLTYFQNEAQLEKSRLLSDRFSAERPKGSFSTLEIQRTEQGDSAMYLCASRRQGADTDTQYFGPGTRLTVL.

V gene TRBV28 combines with J gene TRBJ1-5, with D possibly being TRBD1 (6 bases). Trimming removed 8 bases at V and 7 bases at J, with 15 bases between. This CDR3 spans 13 amino acids. Per the germline V gene, CDR1 is MDHEN and CDR2 is SYDVKM. The CDR3 protein is CASGGSIPQPQHF. The CDR3 bases are TGTGCCAGCGGGGGCTCCATCCCCCAGCCCCAGCATTTT.

CDR3 DNA sequence: TGTGCCGGAGGGGCCTGGGGAAATACTGAGCAGTTCTTC. Protein: CAGGAWGNTEQFF. V usage is TRBV30 and J usage is TRBJ2-1; perhaps TRBD2 as D (6 bases). CDR1 and CDR2 (germline): GTSNPN, SVGIG (reference sequence). The CDR3 totals 13 residues. V dropped 8 bases and J dropped 9 bases, with 20 bases sitting between them.

This chain links TRBV28 with TRBJ1-6, with D uncertain. The CDR3 is made up of 14 amino acids. Germline-derived CDR1 and CDR2 are MDHEN and SYDVKM. The V and J ends lost 7 bases and 5 bases respectively, with 12 bases between them. CDR3 nucleotides: TGTGCCAGCAAGAGGGCAGCTAATAATTCACCCCTCCACTTT. Translation gives CASKRAANNSPLHF.

The chain joins TRBV28 to TRBJ2-2; D remains ambiguous. This CDR3 has 13 residues. Trimming took off 1 base at V and 5 bases at J, with 5 bases between the two ends. Germline lookup yields CDR1 MDHEN and CDR2 SYDVKM. The CDR3 region is CASSLSGTGELFF. Here the CDR3 DNA reads TGTGCCAGCAGTTTATCCGGGACCGGGGAGCTGTTTTTT.

The gene calls are TRBV7-8 and TRBJ1-6; maybe TRBD1 (6 bases). The CDR3 extends over 15 amino acids. Germline V gene data show CDR1 as SGHVS and CDR2 as FQNEAQ. The V end was cut by 4 bases, the J end by 5 bases, with 12 bases between. CDR3 nucleotide sequence: TGTGCCAGCAGCTCCCGGGACATCGATAATTCACCCCTCCACTTT. It yields the protein CASSSRDIDNSPLHF.

V usage is TRBV20-1 and J usage is TRBJ1-2, with D uncertain. CDR3 size: 11 residues. Germline CDR1 is DFQATT and CDR2 is SNEGSKA (reference sequence). Trimming took 7 bases from V and 5 from J, leaving 11 bases between them. This CDR3 reads CSGPSGYGYTF. The CDR3, as DNA: TGCAGTGGCCCATCGGGGTATGGCTACACCTTC.

The chain carries TRBV7-3 and TRBJ1-4, with 9 bases aligning to TRBD1. Unmatched junction bases numbered 7, after V lost 0 bases and J lost 8 bases. The CDR3 is made up of 16 amino acids. Germline values: CDR1 SGHTA, CDR2 FQGTGA. The CDR3 loop is CASSLTGTGPGEKLFF. In DNA form, the CDR3 reads TGTGCCAGCAGCTTAACCGGGACAGGGCCGGGGGAAAAACTGTTTTTT.

This clone was seen once. V usage is TRBV5-4 and J usage is TRBJ2-1, with 7 bases that match TRBD1. The CDR3 loop spans 14 amino acids. J gave up 4 bases and V 0 bases, and 1 base lay outside the gene matches. Germline V gene sequence: CDR1 SGHNT, CDR2 YYREEE (reference sequence). The CDR3 coding sequence is TGTGCCAGCAGCTTGGGGGACAGTTACAATGAGCAGTTCTTC. As protein: CASSLGDSYNEQFF.